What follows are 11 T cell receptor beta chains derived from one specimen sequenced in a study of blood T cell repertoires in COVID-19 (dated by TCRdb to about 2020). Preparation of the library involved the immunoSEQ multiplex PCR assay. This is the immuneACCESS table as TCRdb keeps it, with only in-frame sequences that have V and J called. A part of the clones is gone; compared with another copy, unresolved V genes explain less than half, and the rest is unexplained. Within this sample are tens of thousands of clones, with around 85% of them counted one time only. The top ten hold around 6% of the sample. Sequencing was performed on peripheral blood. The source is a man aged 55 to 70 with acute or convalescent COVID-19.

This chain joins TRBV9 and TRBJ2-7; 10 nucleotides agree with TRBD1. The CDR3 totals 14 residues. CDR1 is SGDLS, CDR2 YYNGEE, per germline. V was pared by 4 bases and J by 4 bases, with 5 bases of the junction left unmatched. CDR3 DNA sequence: TGTGCCAGCAGCCCTGGGACAGGGGCTTACGAGCAGTACTTC. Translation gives CASSPGTGAYEQYF.

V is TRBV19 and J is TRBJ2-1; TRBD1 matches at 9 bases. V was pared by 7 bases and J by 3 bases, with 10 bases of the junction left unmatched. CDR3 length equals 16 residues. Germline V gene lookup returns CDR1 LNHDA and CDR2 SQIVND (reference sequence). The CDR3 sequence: CASTSGTGKDYNEQFF. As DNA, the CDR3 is TGTGCCAGTACTTCCGGGACAGGGAAGGACTACAATGAGCAGTTCTTC.

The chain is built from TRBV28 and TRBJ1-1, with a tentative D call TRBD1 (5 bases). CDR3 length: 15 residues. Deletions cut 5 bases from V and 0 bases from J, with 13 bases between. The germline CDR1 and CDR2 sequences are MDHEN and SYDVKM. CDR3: CASSVTQGLNTEAFF. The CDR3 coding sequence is TGTGCCAGCAGTGTAACTCAGGGATTGAACACTGAAGCTTTCTTT.

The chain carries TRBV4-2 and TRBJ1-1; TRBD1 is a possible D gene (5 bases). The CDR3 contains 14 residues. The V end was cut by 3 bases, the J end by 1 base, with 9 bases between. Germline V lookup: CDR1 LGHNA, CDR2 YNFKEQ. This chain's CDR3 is CASSQPDRNTEAFF. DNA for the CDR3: TGTGCCAGCAGCCAGCCCGACAGGAACACTGAAGCTTTCTTT.

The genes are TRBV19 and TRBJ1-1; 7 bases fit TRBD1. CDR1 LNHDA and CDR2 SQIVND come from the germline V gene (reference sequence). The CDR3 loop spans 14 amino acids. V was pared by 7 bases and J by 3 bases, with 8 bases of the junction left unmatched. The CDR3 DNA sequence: TGTGCCAGTACCGGGACAGACGGGTACACTGAAGCTTTCTTT. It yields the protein CASTGTDGYTEAFF.

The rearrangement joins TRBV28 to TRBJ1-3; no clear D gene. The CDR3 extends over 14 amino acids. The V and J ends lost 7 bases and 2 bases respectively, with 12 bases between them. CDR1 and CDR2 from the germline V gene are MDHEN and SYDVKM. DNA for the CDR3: TGTGCCAGCATCGGAGCGGGTACTGGAAACACCATATATTTT. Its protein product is CASIGAGTGNTIYF.

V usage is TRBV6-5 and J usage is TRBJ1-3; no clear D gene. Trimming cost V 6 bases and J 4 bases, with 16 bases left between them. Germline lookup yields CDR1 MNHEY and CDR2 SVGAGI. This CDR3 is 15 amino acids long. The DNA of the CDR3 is TGTGCCAGCAGCCTCGGACGGACTGCCGGAAACACCATATATTTT. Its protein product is CASSLGRTAGNTIYF.

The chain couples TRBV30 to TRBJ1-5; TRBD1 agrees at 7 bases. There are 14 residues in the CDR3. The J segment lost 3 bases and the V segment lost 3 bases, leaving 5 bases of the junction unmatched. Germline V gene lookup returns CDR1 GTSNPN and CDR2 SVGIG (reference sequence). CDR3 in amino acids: CAWSQGQDNQPQHF. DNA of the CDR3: TGTGCCTGGAGCCAAGGACAGGACAATCAGCCCCAGCATTTT.

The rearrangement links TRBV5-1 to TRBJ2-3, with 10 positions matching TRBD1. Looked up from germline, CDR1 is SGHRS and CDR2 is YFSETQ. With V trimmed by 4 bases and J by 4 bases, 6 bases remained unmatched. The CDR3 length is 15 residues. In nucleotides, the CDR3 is TGCGCCAGCAGCACTGGACAGGGGGTGGCAGATACGCAGTATTTT. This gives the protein CASSTGQGVADTQYF.

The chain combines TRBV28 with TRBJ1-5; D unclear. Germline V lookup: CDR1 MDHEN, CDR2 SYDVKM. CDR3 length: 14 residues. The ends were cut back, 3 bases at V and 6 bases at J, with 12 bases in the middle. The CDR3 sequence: CASSFESLIQPQHF. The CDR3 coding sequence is TGTGCCAGCAGTTTCGAGTCTTTGATTCAGCCCCAGCATTTT.

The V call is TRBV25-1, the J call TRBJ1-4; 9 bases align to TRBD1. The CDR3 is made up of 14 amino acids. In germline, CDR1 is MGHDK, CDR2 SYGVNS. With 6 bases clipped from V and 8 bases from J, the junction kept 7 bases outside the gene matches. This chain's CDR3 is CASRRGQGKEKLFF. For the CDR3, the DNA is TGTGCCAGCAGACGGGGACAGGGTAAAGAAAAACTGTTTTTT.